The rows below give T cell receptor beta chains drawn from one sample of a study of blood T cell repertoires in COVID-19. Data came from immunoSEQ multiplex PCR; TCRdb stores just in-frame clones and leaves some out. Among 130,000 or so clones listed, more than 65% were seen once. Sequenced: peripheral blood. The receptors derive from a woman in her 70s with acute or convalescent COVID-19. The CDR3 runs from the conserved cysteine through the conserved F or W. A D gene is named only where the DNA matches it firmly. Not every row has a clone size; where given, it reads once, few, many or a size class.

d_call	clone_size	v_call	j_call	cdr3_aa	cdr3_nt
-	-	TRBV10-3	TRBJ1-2	CAISETRRAANYGYTF	TGTGCCATCAGTGAAACCCGCAGGGCCGCTAACTATGGCTACACCTTC
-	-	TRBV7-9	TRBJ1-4	CASSLGQPANEKLFF	TGTGCCAGCAGTCTCGGACAGCCAGCTAATGAAAAACTGTTTTTT
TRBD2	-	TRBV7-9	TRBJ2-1	CASSTGLAKQSYNEQFF	TGTGCCAGCAGCACAGGACTAGCGAAACAGAGTTACAATGAGCAGTTCTTC
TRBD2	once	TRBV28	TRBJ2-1	CASSRAGANEQFF	TGTGCCAGCAGTCGAGCGGGGGCAAATGAGCAGTTCTTC
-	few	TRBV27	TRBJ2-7	CASSLPRQVNYEQYF	TGTGCCAGCAGTTTACCCCGACAGGTCAACTACGAGCAGTACTTC
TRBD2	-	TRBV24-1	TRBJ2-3	CATSDARSGAITDTQYF	TGTGCCACCAGTGACGCCCGTAGCGGGGCCATCACAGATACGCAGTATTTT
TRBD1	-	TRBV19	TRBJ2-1	CASSQGAENEQFF	TGTGCCAGTAGCCAGGGGGCGGAAAATGAGCAGTTCTTC
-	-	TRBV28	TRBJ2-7	CASSALRDRYF	TGTGCCAGCAGCGCCTTGCGGGATCGGTACTTC
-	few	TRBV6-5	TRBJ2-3	CAIPPRGGGTDTQYF	TGTGCCATCCCCCCCCGGGGCGGGGGCACAGATACGCAGTATTTT
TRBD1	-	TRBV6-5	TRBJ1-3	CASSYAGGTGNTIYF	TGTGCCAGCAGTTACGCAGGGGGAACTGGAAACACCATATATTTT
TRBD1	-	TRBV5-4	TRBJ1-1	CASSLGGRGLTEAFF	TGTGCCAGCAGCTTGGGTGGCAGGGGGCTCACTGAAGCTTTCTTT
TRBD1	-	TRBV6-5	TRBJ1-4	CASSLDGTGDEKLFF	TGTGCCAGCAGTCTAGATGGGACAGGGGATGAAAAACTGTTTTTT
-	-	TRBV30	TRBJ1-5	CAWSQPGVQPQHF	TGTGCCTGGAGTCAGCCAGGGGTCCAGCCCCAGCATTTT
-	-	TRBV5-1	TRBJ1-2	CASSLDQGIYGYTF	TGCGCCAGCAGCTTGGATCAGGGTATCTACGGCTACACCTTC
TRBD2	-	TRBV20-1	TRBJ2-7	CSASPSGGGEQYF	TGCAGTGCTAGTCCTAGCGGGGGGGGCGAGCAGTACTTC
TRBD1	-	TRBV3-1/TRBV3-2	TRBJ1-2	CASSRQGNYGYTF	TGTGCCAGCAGCCGACAGGGGAACTATGGCTACACCTTC
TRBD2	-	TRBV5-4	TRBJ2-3	CASSLRTSGSTDTQYF	TGTGCCAGCAGCTTACGGACTAGCGGGAGTACAGATACGCAGTATTTT
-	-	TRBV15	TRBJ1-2	CATSRDRQDYTF	TGTGCCACCAGCAGAGACCGACAGGATTACACCTTC
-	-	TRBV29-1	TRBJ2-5	CSVARLEKTQYF	TGCAGCGTTGCTCGGCTAGAAAAGACCCAGTACTTC
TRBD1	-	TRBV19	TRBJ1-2	CASSFGQGLSYGYTF	TGTGCCAGTAGTTTCGGACAGGGGCTGAGCTATGGCTACACCTTC
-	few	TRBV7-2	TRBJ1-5	CASSQGGRWNQPQHF	TGTGCCAGCAGCCAAGGGGGTCGGTGGAATCAGCCCCAGCATTTT
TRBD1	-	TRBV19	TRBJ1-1	CASRDPGQGTEAFF	TGTGCCAGTAGAGACCCGGGACAGGGCACTGAAGCTTTCTTT
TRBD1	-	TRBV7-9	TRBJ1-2	CASSLADYRGDYGYTF	TGTGCCAGCAGCTTAGCAGACTACAGGGGGGACTATGGCTACACCTTC
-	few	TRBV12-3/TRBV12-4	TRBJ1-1	CASSNGLNTEAFF	TGTGCCAGCAGTAACGGACTAAACACTGAAGCTTTCTTT
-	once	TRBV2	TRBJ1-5	CASAILQQPQHF	TGTGCCAGCGCGATTTTACAGCAGCCCCAGCATTTT
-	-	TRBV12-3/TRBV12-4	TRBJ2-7	CASSLKLSYEQYF	TGTGCCAGCAGTTTAAAGCTATCCTACGAGCAGTACTTC
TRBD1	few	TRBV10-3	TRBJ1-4	CAISKDRGASNEKLFF	TGTGCCATCAGTAAGGACAGGGGCGCGTCTAATGAAAAACTGTTTTTT
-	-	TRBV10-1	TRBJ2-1	CASSDGGAGEGEQFF	TGCGCCAGCAGTGATGGGGGGGCGGGAGAGGGTGAGCAGTTCTTC
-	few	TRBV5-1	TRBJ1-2	CASSFYDSLYGYTF	TGCGCCAGCAGCTTTTACGACAGCCTCTATGGCTACACCTTC
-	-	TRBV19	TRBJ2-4	CASSTQGLGTKNIQYF	TGTGCCAGTAGTACACAGGGCTTAGGGACCAAAAACATTCAGTACTTC
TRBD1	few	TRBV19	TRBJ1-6	CASSAGTVNSPLHF	TGTGCCAGTTCCGCCGGGACAGTTAATTCACCCCTCCACTTT
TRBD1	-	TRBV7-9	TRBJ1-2	CASSRQGALGYGYTF	TGTGCCAGCAGCAGACAGGGGGCGCTTGGCTATGGCTACACCTTC
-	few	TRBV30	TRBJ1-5	CAWSVEGYQPQHF	TGTGCCTGGAGTGTTGAGGGTTATCAGCCCCAGCATTTT
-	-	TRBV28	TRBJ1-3	CASSFGIRSSGNTIYF	TGTGCCAGCAGTTTCGGTATACGGAGCTCTGGAAACACCATATATTTT
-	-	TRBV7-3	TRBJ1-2	CASSPDSSYGYTF	TGTGCCAGCAGTCCGGACAGTTCCTATGGCTACACCTTC
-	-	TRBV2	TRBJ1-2	CASSESLNYGYTF	TGTGCCAGCAGTGAATCGTTGAACTATGGCTACACCTTC
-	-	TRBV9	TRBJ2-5	CASSSGLGETQYF	TGTGCCAGCAGCTCCGGACTGGGGGAGACCCAGTACTTC
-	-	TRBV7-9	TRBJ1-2	CASSLIVSGEEGYTF	TGTGCCAGCAGCTTAATAGTTTCTGGGGAGGAGGGCTACACCTTC
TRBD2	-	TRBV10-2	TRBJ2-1	CASRGLEVYNEQFF	TGCGCCAGCAGGGGACTAGAAGTCTACAATGAGCAGTTCTTC
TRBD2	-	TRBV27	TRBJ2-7	CASSPHRLAGEGEQYF	TGTGCCAGCAGTCCCCATAGGTTAGCGGGAGAGGGCGAGCAGTACTTC
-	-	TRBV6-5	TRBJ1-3	CASSSSAGASGNTIYF	-
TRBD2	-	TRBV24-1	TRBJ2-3	CATLLQPGLETDTQYF	TGTGCCACCCTCCTCCAACCGGGACTAGAAACAGATACGCAGTATTTT
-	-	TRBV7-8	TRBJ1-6	CASSRAGANNSPLHF	TGTGCCAGCAGCCGCGCGGGGGCTAATAATTCACCCCTCCACTTT
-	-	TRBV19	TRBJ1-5	CASTPRRGKEPQHF	TGTGCCAGTACCCCAAGGCGGGGAAAGGAACCCCAGCATTTT
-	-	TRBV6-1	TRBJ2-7	CASSEVPGTLYEQYF	TGTGCCAGCAGTGAAGTTCCCGGGACACTTTACGAGCAGTACTTC
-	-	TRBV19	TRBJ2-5	CASSMRRFGETQYF	TGTGCCAGTAGTATGAGGCGGTTTGGAGAGACCCAGTACTTC
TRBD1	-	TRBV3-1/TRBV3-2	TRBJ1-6	CASSQARQGNSPLHF	TGTGCCAGCAGCCAGGCAAGACAGGGGAATTCACCCCTCCACTTT
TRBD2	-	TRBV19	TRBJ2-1	CASSIRLAGGNNEQFF	TGTGCCAGTAGTATAAGACTAGCGGGAGGTAACAATGAGCAGTTCTTC